This T cell receptor beta chain was retrieved from a study of CD8+ T cells in alopecia areata. As for the study in general: In an open-label trial, patients got 5 to 10 mg tofacitinib twice daily.

The germline V gene encodes CDR1 WSHSY and CDR2 SAAADI. CDR3 size: 12 residues. V lost 8 bases and J 1 base, leaving 8 bases between the germline ends. Extracted from the samples, RNA was reverse transcribed into cDNA to serve as the sequencing template. The table came from immunoSEQ multiplex PCR; TCRdb's copy has only in-frame clones and leaves some out. There are some 170,000 clones in the sample; roughly 70% occur only once, and about an eighth lies in the top ten. This clonotype was obtained from a human donor with alopecia areata. The chain employs TRBV10-2 and TRBJ1-1; no clear D. Sample: CD8+ T cells sorted from blood, taken at week 0. The CDR3, as DNA: TGCGCCAGCGCACCACGGAACACTGAAGCTTTCTTT. The encoded protein is CASAPRNTEAFF.